Sequencing of this T cell receptor beta chain was carried out in a study of T cell responses to AZD1222 COVID-19 vaccine. Notes on the study in general: The study found vaccine-associated CD4 TCRs spanning spike, dominant at 160-218 and 743-854. At baseline, seropositivity was found in only a handful of AZD1222 recipients. Sampling that yielded the repertoires occurred only after the peak T cell response.

This table comes from immunoSEQ multiplex PCR, and its TCRdb copy is limited to in-frame clones, with some not included. The table lists about 100,000 clones, under 95% of them singletons. Germline CDR1 and CDR2: LGHDT and YNNKEL (reference sequence). The CDR3 has 16 amino acids. Trimming left V 3 bases short and J 1 base short, with 16 bases between. A remark on this clone: Its matching antigen is unknown.

The TCR sequence derives from an adult in good health. Sequenced material: peripheral blood, taken on day 0 of AZD1222 vaccination. V is TRBV3-1 (or the pseudogene TRBV3-2) and J is TRBJ2-7; tentative D call: TRBD2 (6 bases). In nucleotides, the CDR3 is TGTGCCAGCAGCCAGACCCTCCTTAGCGGTTCCTACGAGCAGTACTTC. It is translated as CASSQTLLSGSYEQYF.